Below are 3 T cell receptor beta chains sequenced from a single sample in a study of T cells after yellow fever vaccination. TCRdb independently ran MiXCR on the 5' RACE reads; one entry per CDR3 protein. The data contain a few hundred thousand distinct CDR3 sequences, around 20% of them singletons. The sample in question was PBMCs, obtained before the yellow fever booster vaccination. Receptor source: a man aged 18 to 35 who received the YFV17D yellow fever vaccine.

This chain connects TRBV11-2 to TRBJ2-1; tentatively, D is TRBD1 or TRBD2 (5 bases each). The CDR3 consists of 14 residues. V lost 5 bases to trimming and J lost 6 bases, with 14 bases between them. The germline V gene has CDR1 SGHAT and CDR2 FQNNGV. CDR3 protein: CASSPSGAANEQFF. For the CDR3, the DNA is TGTGCCAGCAGCCCCTCCGGGGCAGCCAATGAGCAGTTCTTC.

In its sample, this clonotype was seen a few times. J is TRBJ1-1 and V is TRBV7-9, with 7 bases that match TRBD1. Germline values: CDR1 SEHNR, CDR2 FQNEAQ (reference sequence). V shed 5 bases and J 7 bases; nucleotides not matched to a gene: 7. The CDR3 is 13 amino acids. This CDR3 reads CASSGTGALEAFF. CDR3 nucleotide sequence: TGTGCCAGCAGCGGTACAGGGGCTCTTGAAGCTTTCTTT.

V is TRBV18 and J is TRBJ1-6; maybe TRBD1 (5 bases). The V end lost 3 bases, the J end lost 8 bases, and 14 bases lay between the germline ends. The CDR3 is 15 residues long. Germline CDR1 reads KGHSH; CDR2 reads LQKENI. The CDR3 spells CASSPNRQKDSPLHF. The CDR3 DNA reads TGTGCCAGCTCACCCAACCGACAGAAAGATTCACCCCTCCACTTT.